This T cell receptor beta chain is drawn from a study of radiotherapy plus CTLA-4 blockade in lung cancer. The study's findings and limits: Tumor-origin TCR clones grew in blood after radiotherapy plus ipilimumab.

Produced via immunoSEQ multiplex PCR; TCRdb's table is partial and in-frame only. The table has 90,000 to 100,000 clones, roughly four fifths seen once. Worth noting for this clone: The target antigen is unknown.

Focal radiation plus CTLA-4 blockade with ipilimumab was administered to patients who had chemo-refractory metastatic non-small-cell lung cancer. This CDR3 is 15 amino acids long. Germline CDR1 reads SGHTA; CDR2 reads FQGNSA. V gave up 3 bases and J gave up 8 bases, with 17 bases separating them. The chain joins TRBV7-2 to TRBJ2-1; TRBD2 is a possible D gene (5 bases). Sequenced here: peripheral blood, sampled from a patient treated with radiotherapy plus ipilimumab. The TCR was taken from a human donor with non-small cell lung cancer that progressed on radiotherapy plus ipilimumab. For the CDR3, the DNA is TGTGCCAGCAGCTTGCGGTCCAGCGGTCTATATGAGCAGTTCTTC. It yields the protein CASSLRSSGLYEQFF.